This T cell receptor beta chain comes out of a study of blood T cell repertoires in COVID-19. Overall study context: Nucleic acid was either cDNA or gDNA, and it came from T cells, B-cell-depleted T cells, or PBMCs.

Deletions cut 7 bases from V and 3 bases from J, with 13 bases between. The CDR3 has 14 residues. In germline, CDR1 is MNHEY, CDR2 SVGAGI. Original handling: Reference gene primer amplification in the assay estimated nucleated cell counts. Produced via immunoSEQ multiplex PCR; TCRdb's table is partial and in-frame only. The DNA was the basis for D and trimming; V, J and clone size are from that table. The repertoire includes about 160,000 clones, about 92% of them detected once, and approximately 4.9% sits in the top ten. The sequence was collected from a man aged 25-45 years with COVID-19, enrolled during active disease. The sequenced material came from peripheral blood. The chain recombines TRBV6-5 with TRBJ1-3; the D gene is possibly TRBD1 (6 bases). The CDR3 DNA reads TGTGCCAGCACCTCCCGGACAGTTGGAAACACCATATATTTT. Translation gives CASTSRTVGNTIYF.